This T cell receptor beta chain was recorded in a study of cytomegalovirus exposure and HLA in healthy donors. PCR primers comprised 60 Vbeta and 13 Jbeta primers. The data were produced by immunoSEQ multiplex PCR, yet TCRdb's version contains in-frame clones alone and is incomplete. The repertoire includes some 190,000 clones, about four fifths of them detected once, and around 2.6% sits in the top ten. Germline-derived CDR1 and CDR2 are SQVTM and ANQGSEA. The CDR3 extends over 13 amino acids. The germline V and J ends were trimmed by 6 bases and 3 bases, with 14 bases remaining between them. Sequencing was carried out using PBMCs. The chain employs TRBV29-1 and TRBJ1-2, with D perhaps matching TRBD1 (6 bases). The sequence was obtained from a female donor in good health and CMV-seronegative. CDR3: CSVEGGFHYGYTF. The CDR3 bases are TGCAGCGTAGAGGGGGGGTTTCACTATGGCTACACCTTC.